Shown below are 18 T cell receptor beta chains from a single sample sequenced in a study of blood T cells in healthy people across ages. A second roughly 7 to 11 cycle PCR used barcoded and J-beta primers. MiXCR, applied by TCRdb to the 5' RACE reads, yields one record per CDR3 protein. The table has roughly 1,800,000 distinct CDR3 sequences, around half seen once. What was sequenced was blood. These TCRs come from a woman in her thirties or forties in good health.

This chain connects TRBV11-2 to TRBJ1-2, with 7 bases matching TRBD1. V lost 6 bases and J lost 8; bases outside the gene matches: 9. From germline, CDR1 is SGHAT and CDR2 FQNNGV. This CDR3 is built from 13 residues. The CDR3 here is CASRKIQGIGYTF. Here the CDR3 DNA reads TGTGCCAGCAGAAAGATACAGGGGATCGGCTACACCTTC. Supplemented by reference TRBV11-2 and TRBJ1-2, the full variable domain reads EAGVAQSPRYKIIEKRQSVAFWCNPISGHATLYWYQQILGQGPKLLIQFQNNGVVDDSQLPKDRFSAERLKGVDSTLKIQPAKLEDSAVYLCASRKIQGIGYTFGSGTRLTVV.

There are a few counts of this clonotype. One end of the junction does not line up with germline, which may come from a read error. The J gene is TRBJ2-3, the V gene TRBV4-3; weak D call: TRBD2 (5 bases). This CDR3 spans 15 amino acids. The germline V gene has CDR1 LGHNA and CDR2 YSLEER. Here the CDR3 DNA reads TGCGCCAGCAGCAAAGAGTCGGGGAACACAGATACGCAGTATTTT. It yields the protein CASSKESGNTDTQYF.

The V and J genes are TRBV7-9 and TRBJ1-4, with 8 positions matching TRBD1. Germline V gene data show CDR1 as SEHNR and CDR2 as FQNEAQ (reference sequence). Trimming took 5 bases from V and 5 from J; bases not matched to a gene: 13. The CDR3 loop spans 17 amino acids. The CDR3 loop is CASSRKITQGGNEKLFF. The CDR3 bases are TGTGCCAGCAGCCGCAAAATAACACAGGGGGGCAATGAAAAACTGTTTTTT.

This clonotype was recorded once. The chain joins TRBV6-5 to TRBJ2-1, with D perhaps TRBD1 (6 bases). Germline values: CDR1 MNHEY, CDR2 SVGAGI. The CDR3 has 14 amino acids. V dropped 3 bases and J dropped 5 bases, with 11 bases sitting between them. CDR3 residues: CASSYPQGNNEQFF. CDR3 nucleotide sequence: TGTGCCAGCAGTTATCCACAGGGCAACAATGAGCAGTTCTTC.

The chain recombines TRBV27 with TRBJ2-7, with a possible D match to TRBD1 (6 bases). Looked up from germline, CDR1 is MNHEY and CDR2 is SMNVEV (reference sequence). This CDR3 is built from 16 residues. V gave up 5 bases and J gave up 0 bases, with 17 bases separating them. CDR3 in amino acids: CASSPSSGQSSYEQYF. In DNA form, the CDR3 reads TGTGCCAGCAGTCCCTCAAGCGGACAGAGCTCCTACGAGCAGTACTTC.

V is TRBV11-2 and J is TRBJ2-6; D might be TRBD1 (5 bases). CDR1 and CDR2 from the germline V gene are SGHAT and FQNNGV. V lost 5 bases, J lost 2 bases, and 22 bases lay in between. The CDR3 is 19 residues long. CDR3 in amino acids: CASSLPSGAGKAGANVLTF. As DNA, the CDR3 is TGTGCCAGCAGCCTCCCAAGTGGGGCAGGGAAGGCTGGGGCCAACGTCCTGACTTTC.

The chain uses TRBV20-1 and TRBJ2-3; D remains ambiguous. Germline values: CDR1 DFQATT, CDR2 SNEGSKA (reference sequence). Trimming pared 0 bases from V and 2 bases from J, leaving 12 bases between. The CDR3 covers 15 residues. The CDR3 DNA sequence: TGCAGTGCTAGAGAAGGCGAGAAGATCACAGATACGCAGTATTTT. It specifies CSAREGEKITDTQYF.

The chain is built from TRBV20-1 and TRBJ2-3; D perhaps matches TRBD2 (5 bases). Germline V gene sequence: CDR1 DFQATT, CDR2 SNEGSKA (reference sequence). The CDR3 covers 14 residues. Trimming stripped 3 bases from V and 5 bases from J, with 15 bases between. The CDR3 nucleotides read TGCAGTGCTAGCCGCGCTCAAGAGGGAGATACGCAGTATTTT. Its translation is CSASRAQEGDTQYF.

For the CDR3, the DNA is TGTGCCAGCACTAACGAGGGCGCTGGGGCCAACGTCCTGACTTTC. Protein sequence: CASTNEGAGANVLTF. The chain employs TRBV6-5 and TRBJ2-6; D perhaps matches TRBD2 (5 bases). Trimming took 7 bases from V and 2 from J, leaving 12 bases between them. From germline, CDR1 is MNHEY and CDR2 SVGAGI. The CDR3 has 15 amino acids.

V usage is TRBV5-6 and J usage is TRBJ2-3; D perhaps matches TRBD1 (6 bases). This CDR3 has 15 amino acids. The germline V gene encodes CDR1 SGHDT and CDR2 YYEEEE. Trimming took 4 bases from V and 2 from J, leaving 14 bases between them. The CDR3 DNA follows: TGTGCCAGCAGCCCCGGACAGCTGGTCACAGATACGCAGTATTTT. Its translation: CASSPGQLVTDTQYF.

The CDR3 coding sequence is TGTGCCAGCAGTGAATCGAGGCAGGGGGTTTTAACGCCCCAGCATTTT. Translated, it gives CASSESRQGVLTPQHF. This sequence joins TRBV25-1 and TRBJ1-5; 7 nucleotides align to TRBD1. After removal of 1 base from V and 9 bases from J, the junction contained 12 bases not matched to a gene. CDR1 and CDR2 (germline): MGHDK, SYGVNS. The CDR3 runs 16 residues.

This chain links TRBV10-3 with TRBJ2-7, with D possibly TRBD1 on 5 matching bases. The J call is uncertain, as TRBJ2-5 better fits the DNA end. Germline V gene sequence: CDR1 ENHRY, CDR2 SYGVKD. This CDR3 is built from 13 residues. The CDR3 is CAISEGHRETQYF. The CDR3 DNA reads as TGTGCCATCAGTGAGGGACATAGAGAGACCCAGTACTTC.

This rearrangement joins TRBV4-1 to TRBJ2-3; D gene ambiguous. V was pared by 2 bases and J by 6 bases, with 27 bases between. CDR3 length: 19 amino acids. Germline CDR1 MGHRA, CDR2 YSYEKL. Here the CDR3 DNA reads TGCGCCAGCAGCCAATCAAACTTTTACACAGCCTCTCTGCGGGATACGCAGTATTTT. Amino acids: CASSQSNFYTASLRDTQYF.

The chain has TRBV20-1 and TRBJ1-6; TRBD1 matches 8 bases. The germline gives CDR1 DFQATT, CDR2 SNEGSKA (reference sequence). The V and J ends lost 0 bases and 10 bases, in that order; junction bases with no gene match: 8. There are 15 residues in the CDR3. CDR3 loop: CSARDGPGGGSPLHF. DNA of the CDR3: TGCAGTGCTAGAGATGGACCAGGGGGCGGGTCACCCCTCCACTTT.

In this sample, this clonotype turned up many times. The V gene is TRBV29-1, the J gene TRBJ2-7; D is perhaps TRBD1 (6 bases). V lost 6 bases to trimming and J lost 6 bases, with 21 bases between them. The length of the CDR3 is 14 residues. CDR1 is SQVTM, CDR2 ANQGSEA, per germline. The CDR3 here is CSVEQGTPPSEQYF. For the CDR3, the DNA is TGCAGCGTGGAACAGGGCACTCCGCCTAGCGAGCAGTACTTC.

This clonotype was counted a few times. J is TRBJ1-2 and V is TRBV27, with a tentative D call TRBD1 (5 bases). This CDR3 contains 13 residues. Germline loops: CDR1 MNHEY, CDR2 SMNVEV (reference sequence). Trimming took 5 bases from V and 2 from J, leaving 9 bases between them. In DNA form, the CDR3 reads TGTGCCAGCAGTCACGGGGGGAACTATGGCTACACCTTC. Its translation is CASSHGGNYGYTF.

This clonotype was counted only a few times. V and J are TRBV20-1 and TRBJ2-5; the D is unclear. The CDR3 is 12 residues long. Trimming left V 1 base short and J 5 bases short, with 8 bases between. CDR1 DFQATT and CDR2 SNEGSKA come from the germline V gene (reference sequence). CDR3 nucleotides: TGCAGTGCTAGAGTGAGTTGGGAGACCCAGTACTTC. The encoded protein is CSARVSWETQYF.

The chain has TRBV9 and TRBJ2-1, with a weak D call TRBD1 (7 bases). The CDR3 consists of 15 residues. Looked up from germline, CDR1 is SGDLS and CDR2 is YYNGEE. Trimming left V 3 bases short and J 5 bases short, with 15 bases between. The DNA for the CDR3 is TGTGCCAGCAGCGGGCCCCAGGGGGGTCACAATGAGCAGTTCTTC. It encodes CASSGPQGGHNEQFF.